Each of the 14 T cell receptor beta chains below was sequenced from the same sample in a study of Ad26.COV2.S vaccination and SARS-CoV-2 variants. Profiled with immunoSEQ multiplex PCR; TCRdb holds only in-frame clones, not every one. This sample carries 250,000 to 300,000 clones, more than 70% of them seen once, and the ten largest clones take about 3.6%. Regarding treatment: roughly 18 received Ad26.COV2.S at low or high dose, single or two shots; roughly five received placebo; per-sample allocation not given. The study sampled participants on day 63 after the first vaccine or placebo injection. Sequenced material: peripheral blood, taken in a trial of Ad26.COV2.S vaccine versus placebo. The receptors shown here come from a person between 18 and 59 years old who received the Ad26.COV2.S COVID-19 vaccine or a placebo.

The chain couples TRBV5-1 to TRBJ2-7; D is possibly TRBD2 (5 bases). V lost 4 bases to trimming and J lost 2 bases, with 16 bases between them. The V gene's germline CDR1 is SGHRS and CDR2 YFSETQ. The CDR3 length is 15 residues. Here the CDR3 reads CASSPNSGSTYEQYF. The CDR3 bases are TGCGCCAGCAGCCCAAACAGCGGATCGACCTACGAGCAGTACTTC.

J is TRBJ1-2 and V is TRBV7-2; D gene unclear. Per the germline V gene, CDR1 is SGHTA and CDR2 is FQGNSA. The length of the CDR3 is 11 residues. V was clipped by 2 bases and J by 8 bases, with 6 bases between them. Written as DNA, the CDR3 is TGTGCCAGCAGCTTAAATACGGGCTACACCTTC. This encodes CASSLNTGYTF. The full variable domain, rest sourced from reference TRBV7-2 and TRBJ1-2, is GAGVSQSPSNKVTEKGKDVELRCDPISGHTALYWYRQSLGQGLEFLIYFQGNSAPDKSGLPSDRFSAERTGGSVSTLTIQRTQQEDSAVYLCASSLNTGYTFGSGTRLTVV.

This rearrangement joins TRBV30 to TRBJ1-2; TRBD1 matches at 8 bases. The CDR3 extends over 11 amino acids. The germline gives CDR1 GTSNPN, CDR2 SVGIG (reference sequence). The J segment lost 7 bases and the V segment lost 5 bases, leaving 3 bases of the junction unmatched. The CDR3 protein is CAWWTGTGYTF. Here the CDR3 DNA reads TGTGCCTGGTGGACAGGGACTGGCTACACCTTC.

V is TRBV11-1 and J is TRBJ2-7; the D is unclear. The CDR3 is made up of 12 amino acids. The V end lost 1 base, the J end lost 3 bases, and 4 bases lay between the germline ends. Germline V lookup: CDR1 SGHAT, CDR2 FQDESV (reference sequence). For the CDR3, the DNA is TGTGCCAGCAGCTTAGAGGGCTACGAGCAGTACTTC. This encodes CASSLEGYEQYF.

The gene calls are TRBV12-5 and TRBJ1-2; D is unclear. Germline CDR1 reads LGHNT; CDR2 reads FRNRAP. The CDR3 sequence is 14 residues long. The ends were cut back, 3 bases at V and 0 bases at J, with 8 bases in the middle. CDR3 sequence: CASGFGRTNYGYTF. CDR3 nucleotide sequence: TGTGCTAGTGGTTTCGGCAGAACTAACTATGGCTACACCTTC.

The CDR3 reads CASSPPRGGYQETQYF. The DNA for the CDR3 is TGTGCCAGCTCACCACCAAGGGGGGGATACCAAGAGACCCAGTACTTC. This chain connects TRBV18 to TRBJ2-5; a weak D match, TRBD2 (7 bases). The CDR3 length is 16 residues. Germline V gene sequence: CDR1 KGHSH, CDR2 LQKENI. Trimming took 0 bases from V and 0 from J, leaving 11 bases between them.

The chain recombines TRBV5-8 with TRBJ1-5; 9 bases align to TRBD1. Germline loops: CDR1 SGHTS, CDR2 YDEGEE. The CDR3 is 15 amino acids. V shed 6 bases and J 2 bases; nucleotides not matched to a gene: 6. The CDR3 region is CASTYWDRGNQPQHF. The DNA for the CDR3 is TGTGCCAGCACTTATTGGGACAGGGGCAATCAGCCCCAGCATTTT.

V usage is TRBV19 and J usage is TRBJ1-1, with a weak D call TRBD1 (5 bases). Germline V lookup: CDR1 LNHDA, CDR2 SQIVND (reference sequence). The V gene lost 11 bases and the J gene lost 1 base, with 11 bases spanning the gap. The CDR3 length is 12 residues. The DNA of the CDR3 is TGTGCCCGGGGGAGCCAGAACACTGAAGCTTTCTTT. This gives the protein CARGSQNTEAFF.

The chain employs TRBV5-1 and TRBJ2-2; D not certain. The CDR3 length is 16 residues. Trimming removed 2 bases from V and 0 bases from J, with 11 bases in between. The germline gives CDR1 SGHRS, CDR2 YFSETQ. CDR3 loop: CASSFKIGPNTGELFF. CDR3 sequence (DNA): TGCGCCAGCAGCTTTAAGATTGGACCGAACACCGGGGAGCTGTTTTTT.

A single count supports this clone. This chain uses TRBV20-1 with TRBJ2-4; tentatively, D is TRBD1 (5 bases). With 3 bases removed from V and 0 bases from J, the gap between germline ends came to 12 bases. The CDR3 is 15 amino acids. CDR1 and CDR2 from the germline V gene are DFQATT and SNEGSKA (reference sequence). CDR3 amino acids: CSASRLGLAKNIQYF. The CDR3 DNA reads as TGCAGTGCTAGTCGGTTGGGGCTAGCCAAAAACATTCAGTACTTC.

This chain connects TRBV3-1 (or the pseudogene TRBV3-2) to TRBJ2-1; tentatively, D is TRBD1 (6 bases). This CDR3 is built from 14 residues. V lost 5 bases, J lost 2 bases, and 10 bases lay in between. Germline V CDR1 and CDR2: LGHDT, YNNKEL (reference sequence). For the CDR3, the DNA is TGTGCCAGCAGCTATCGGACAGCCTACAATGAGCAGTTCTTC. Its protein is CASSYRTAYNEQFF.

The CDR3, as DNA: TGTGCCAGCAGAGGGGCAACCGACACCGGGGAGCTGTTTTTT. Residues: CASRGATDTGELFF. The J gene is TRBJ2-2, the V gene TRBV7-3; D is possibly TRBD1 (5 bases). The CDR3 totals 14 residues. Trimming took 6 bases from V and 3 from J, leaving 11 bases between them. Germline CDR1 SGHTA, CDR2 FQGTGA.

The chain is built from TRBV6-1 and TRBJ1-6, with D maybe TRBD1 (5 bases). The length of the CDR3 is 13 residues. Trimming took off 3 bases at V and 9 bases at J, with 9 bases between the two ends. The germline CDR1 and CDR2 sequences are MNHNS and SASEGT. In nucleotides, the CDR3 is TGTGCCAGCAGTGACCGACAGATTTCACCCCTCCACTTT. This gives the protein CASSDRQISPLHF.

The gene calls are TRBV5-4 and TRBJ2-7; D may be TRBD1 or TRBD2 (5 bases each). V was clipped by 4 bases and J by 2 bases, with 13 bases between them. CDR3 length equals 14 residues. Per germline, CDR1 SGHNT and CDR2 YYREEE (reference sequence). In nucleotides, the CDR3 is TGTGCCAGCAGCCCGCGTCAGGGACCCTACGAGCAGTACTTC. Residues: CASSPRQGPYEQYF.